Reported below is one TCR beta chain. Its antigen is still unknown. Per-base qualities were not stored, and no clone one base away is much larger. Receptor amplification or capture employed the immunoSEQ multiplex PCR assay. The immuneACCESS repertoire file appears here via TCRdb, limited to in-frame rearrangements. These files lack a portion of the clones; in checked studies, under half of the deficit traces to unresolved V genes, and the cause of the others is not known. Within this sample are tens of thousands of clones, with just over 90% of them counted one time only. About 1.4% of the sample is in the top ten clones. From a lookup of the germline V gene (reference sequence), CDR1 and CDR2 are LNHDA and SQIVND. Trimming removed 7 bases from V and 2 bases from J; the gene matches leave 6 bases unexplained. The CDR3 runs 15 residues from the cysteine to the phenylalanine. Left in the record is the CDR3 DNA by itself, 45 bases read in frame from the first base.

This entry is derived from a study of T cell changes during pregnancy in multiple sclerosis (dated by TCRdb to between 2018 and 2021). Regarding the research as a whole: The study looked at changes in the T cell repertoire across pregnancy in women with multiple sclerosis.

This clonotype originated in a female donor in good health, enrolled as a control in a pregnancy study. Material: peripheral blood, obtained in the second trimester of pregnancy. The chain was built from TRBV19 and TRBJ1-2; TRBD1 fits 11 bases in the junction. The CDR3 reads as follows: CASTRDRGENYGYTF. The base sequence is TGTGCCAGTACGCGGGACAGGGGGGAAAACTATGGCTACACCTTC.